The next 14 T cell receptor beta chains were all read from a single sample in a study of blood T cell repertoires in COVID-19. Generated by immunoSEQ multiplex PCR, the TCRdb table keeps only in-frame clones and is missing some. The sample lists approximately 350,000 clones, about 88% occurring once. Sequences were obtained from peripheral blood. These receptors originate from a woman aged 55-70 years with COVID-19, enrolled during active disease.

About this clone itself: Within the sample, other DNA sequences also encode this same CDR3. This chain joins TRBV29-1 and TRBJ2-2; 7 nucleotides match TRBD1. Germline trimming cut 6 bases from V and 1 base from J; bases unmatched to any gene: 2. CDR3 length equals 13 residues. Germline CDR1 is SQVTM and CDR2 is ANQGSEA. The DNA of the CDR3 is TGCAGCGTAAGGGGGCTGAACACCGGGGAGCTGTTTTTT. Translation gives CSVRGLNTGELFF.

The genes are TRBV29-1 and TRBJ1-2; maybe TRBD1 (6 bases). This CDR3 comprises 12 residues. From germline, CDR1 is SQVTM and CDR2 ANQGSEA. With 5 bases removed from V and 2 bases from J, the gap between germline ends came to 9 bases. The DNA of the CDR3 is TGCAGCGTTCCAACAGGGAACTATGGCTACACCTTC. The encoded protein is CSVPTGNYGYTF.

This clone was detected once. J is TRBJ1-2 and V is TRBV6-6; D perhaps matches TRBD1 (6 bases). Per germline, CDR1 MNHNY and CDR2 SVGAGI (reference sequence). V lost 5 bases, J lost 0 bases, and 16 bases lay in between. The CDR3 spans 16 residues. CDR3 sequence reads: CASSTAGTRTNYGYTF. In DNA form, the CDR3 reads TGTGCCAGCAGTACCGCCGGGACAAGAACTAACTATGGCTACACCTTC.

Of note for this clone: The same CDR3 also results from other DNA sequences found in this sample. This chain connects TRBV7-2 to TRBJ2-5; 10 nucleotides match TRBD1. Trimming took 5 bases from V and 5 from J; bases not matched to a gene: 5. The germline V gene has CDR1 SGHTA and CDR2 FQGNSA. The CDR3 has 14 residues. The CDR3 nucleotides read TGTGCCAGCAGCCCTGACAGGGGGCGGGAGACCCAGTACTTC. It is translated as CASSPDRGRETQYF.

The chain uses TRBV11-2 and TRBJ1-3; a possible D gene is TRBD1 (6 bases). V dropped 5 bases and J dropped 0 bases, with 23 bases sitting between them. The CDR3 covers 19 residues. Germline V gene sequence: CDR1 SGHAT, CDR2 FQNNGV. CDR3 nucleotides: TGTGCCAGCAGCACCGGGACACCCTCCCTTCGACTCTCTGGAAACACCATATATTTT. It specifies CASSTGTPSLRLSGNTIYF.

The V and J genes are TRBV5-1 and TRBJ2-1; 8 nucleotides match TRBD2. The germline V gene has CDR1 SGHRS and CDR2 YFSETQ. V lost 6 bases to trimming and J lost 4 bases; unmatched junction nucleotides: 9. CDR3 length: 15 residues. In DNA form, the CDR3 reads TGCGCCAGCAACGGGAACAGCGGGGGTTACAATGAGCAGTTCTTC. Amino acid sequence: CASNGNSGGYNEQFF.

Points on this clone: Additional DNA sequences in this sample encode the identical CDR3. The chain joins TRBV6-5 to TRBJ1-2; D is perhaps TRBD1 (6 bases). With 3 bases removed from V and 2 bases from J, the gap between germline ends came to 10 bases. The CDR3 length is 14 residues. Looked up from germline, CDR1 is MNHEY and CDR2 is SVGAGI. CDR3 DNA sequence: TGTGCCAGCAGTTATCGGGGGGCAAACTATGGCTACACCTTC. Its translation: CASSYRGANYGYTF.

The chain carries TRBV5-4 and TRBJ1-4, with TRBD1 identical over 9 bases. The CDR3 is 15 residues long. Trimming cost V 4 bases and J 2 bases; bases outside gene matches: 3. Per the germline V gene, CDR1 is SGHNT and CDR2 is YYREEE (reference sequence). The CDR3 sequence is CASSPTGGTNEKLFF. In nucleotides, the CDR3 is TGTGCCAGCAGCCCCACAGGGGGCACTAATGAAAAACTGTTTTTT.

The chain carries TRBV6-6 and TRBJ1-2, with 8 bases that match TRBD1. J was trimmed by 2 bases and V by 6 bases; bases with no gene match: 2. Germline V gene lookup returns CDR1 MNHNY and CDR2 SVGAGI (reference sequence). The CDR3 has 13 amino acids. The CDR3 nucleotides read TGTGCCAGCAGGGACAGGGAGAACTATGGCTACACCTTC. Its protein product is CASRDRENYGYTF.

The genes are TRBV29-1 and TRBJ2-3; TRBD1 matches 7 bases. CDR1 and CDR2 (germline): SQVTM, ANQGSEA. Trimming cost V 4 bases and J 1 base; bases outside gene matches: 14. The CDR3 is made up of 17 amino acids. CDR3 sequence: CSVVFPRHQGGTDTQYF. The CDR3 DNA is TGCAGCGTTGTCTTCCCGAGGCACCAGGGGGGCACAGATACGCAGTATTTT.

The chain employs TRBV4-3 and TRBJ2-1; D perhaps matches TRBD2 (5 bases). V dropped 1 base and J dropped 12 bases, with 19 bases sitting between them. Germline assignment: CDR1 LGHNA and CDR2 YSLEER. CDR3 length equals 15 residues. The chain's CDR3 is CASSQAGVASSRQFF. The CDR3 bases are TGCGCCAGCAGCCAAGCAGGTGTCGCTAGCTCACGGCAGTTCTTC.

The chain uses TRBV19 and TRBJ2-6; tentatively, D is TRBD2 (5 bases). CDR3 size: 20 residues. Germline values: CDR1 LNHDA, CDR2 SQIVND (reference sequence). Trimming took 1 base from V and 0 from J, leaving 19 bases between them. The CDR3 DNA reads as TGTGCCAGTAGTATAGGACCGGCCGGACTTCCGAGCTCTGGGGCCAACGTCCTGACTTTC. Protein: CASSIGPAGLPSSGANVLTF.

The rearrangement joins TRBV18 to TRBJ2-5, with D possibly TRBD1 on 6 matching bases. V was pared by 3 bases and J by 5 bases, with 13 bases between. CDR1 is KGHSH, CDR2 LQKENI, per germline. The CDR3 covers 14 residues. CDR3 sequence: CASSPTQGHETQYF. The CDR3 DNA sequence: TGTGCCAGCTCACCGACTCAGGGACATGAGACCCAGTACTTC. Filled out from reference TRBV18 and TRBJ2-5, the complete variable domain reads NAGVMQNPRHLVRRRGQEARLRCSPMKGHSHVYWYRQLPEEGLKFMVYLQKENIIDESGMPKERFSAEFPKEGPSILRIQQVVRGDSAAYFCASSPTQGHETQYFGPGTRLLVL.

CDR3 loop: CAISESTREAGELFF. The CDR3 coding sequence is TGTGCCATCAGTGAGTCGACTAGGGAAGCCGGGGAGCTGTTTTTT. The rearrangement links TRBV10-3 to TRBJ2-2; D possibly corresponds to TRBD2 (6 bases). V gave up 0 bases and J gave up 6 bases, with 11 bases separating them. Germline CDR1 ENHRY, CDR2 SYGVKD. The CDR3 is made up of 15 amino acids.